Detailed here is one TCR beta chain. The antigen is unknown. The data were taken from a study of identical twins. TCRdb analysed the 5' RACE reads with MiXCR anew, one entry per CDR3 protein. The data show over 500,000 distinct CDR3 sequences, approximately 22% seen once. Study results and caveats: The more abundant beta clonotypes in cord blood had fewer insertions, and memory repertoires did not show this.

This CDR3 region has 17 residues. V was clipped by 6 bases and J by 0 bases, with 21 bases between them. Germline-derived CDR1 and CDR2 are MNHEY and SMNVEV (reference sequence). The sample was also reused in another study, on T cells expressing NK-cell markers.

The gene calls are TRBV27 and TRBJ2-7; the D gene is possibly TRBD2 (6 bases). The source material was CD4+ T cells sorted from blood. The clonotype was recovered from a woman aged 18-29 years in good health. The CDR3 spells CASRRDRLVRSSYEQYF. The DNA of the CDR3 is TGTGCCAGCAGGCGAGACAGACTAGTCCGGAGCTCCTACGAGCAGTACTTC.